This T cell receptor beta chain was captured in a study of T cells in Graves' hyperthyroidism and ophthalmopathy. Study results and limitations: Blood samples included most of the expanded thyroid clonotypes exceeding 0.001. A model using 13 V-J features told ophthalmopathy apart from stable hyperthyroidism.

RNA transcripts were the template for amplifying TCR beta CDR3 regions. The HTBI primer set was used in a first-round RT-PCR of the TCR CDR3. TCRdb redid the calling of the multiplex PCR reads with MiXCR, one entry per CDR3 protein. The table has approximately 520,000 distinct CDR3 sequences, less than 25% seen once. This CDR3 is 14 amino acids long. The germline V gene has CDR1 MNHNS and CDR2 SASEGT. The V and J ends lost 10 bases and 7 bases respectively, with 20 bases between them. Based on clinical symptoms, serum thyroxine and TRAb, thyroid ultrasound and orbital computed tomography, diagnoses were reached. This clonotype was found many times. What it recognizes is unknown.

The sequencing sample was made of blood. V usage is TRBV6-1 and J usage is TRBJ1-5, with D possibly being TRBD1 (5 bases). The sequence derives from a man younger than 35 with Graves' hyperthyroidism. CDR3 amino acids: CATKPERGTQPQHF. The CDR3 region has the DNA TGTGCCACCAAGCCGGAGAGGGGAACGCAGCCCCAGCATTTT.